This T cell receptor beta chain was sequenced for a study of blood T cell repertoires in COVID-19 (dated by TCRdb to 2018 to 2021). At the level of the whole study: Samples from collaborators originated in the United States, Italy and Spain and spanned both the acute and convalescent phases of COVID-19. The sample metadata nearly always contained a de-identified subject ID, COVID-19 status, age in years and sex. The material from the prospective study consisted of cDNA or gDNA derived from T cells, B-cell-depleted T cells, or PBMCs. The repertoires were released in a freely available public database meant as a resource for research on the immune response to SARS-CoV-2. Where available, HLA class I and class II types were obtained from metadata supplied by the sample provider rather than from assay-based typing. Deeply sampled blood TCRbeta repertoires from subjects exposed to, actively infected with, or recovered from COVID-19 were included in the dataset. Samples were obtained from the ongoing ImmuneRACE study (first 160 participants) and from 950 to 1,500 subjects provided by 6 global collaborators.

Study-wide findings and limitations: How much clinical and demographic metadata was included differed by source and by participant, and the metadata was provided uncurated.

The immunoSEQ Assay, a bias-controlled multiplex PCR, was used to amplify TCRbeta CDR3 regions from genomic DNA. As for the authors' bioinformatics: Within the assay, amplification of reference gene primers was used to estimate how many nucleated cells each sample contained. Sequence reads were collapsed and filtered to measure the absolute abundance of every unique TCRbeta CDR3 rearrangement. For each sample, productive Simpson clonality was calculated as the square root of Simpson's diversity index across productive rearrangements. The source is immuneACCESS, and TCRdb retained only in-frame sequences with V and J called. Part of the clones is not carried over; for the studies checked, unresolved V genes explain less than half of this, and the remainder is unexplained. That table furnishes V, J and clone size, whereas the DNA furnished D and trimming. The sample data list around 250,000 clones, and nearly 90% of these were observed just once. The top ten clonotypes cover roughly 4.8% of the sample.

From the germline V gene (reference sequence), CDR1 is MNHEY and CDR2 is SMNVEV. The CDR3 runs 15 residues from the cysteine to the phenylalanine. The kept DNA is CDR3 alone, 45 bases in frame from the first base. V sheds 7 bases and J sheds 2 bases, leaving 16 bases between their ends. Comments on this clone: Its antigen is not yet known. No base quality information exists; no much larger clone differs at one position.

A second Seattle source provided samples from volunteer blood donors who had recovered from COVID-19. Each collaborating institution followed its own protocols to collect whole blood in K2EDTA tubes. For TCRbeta analysis, collaborator samples were shipped as frozen whole blood, as isolated PBMCs, or as DNA extracted from either sample type. This clonotype was obtained from a middle-aged woman who had recovered from COVID-19. The chain joins TRBV27 to TRBJ2-3; no D gene can be assigned with confidence. Sequenced material: peripheral blood. The DNA is TGTGCCAGCACAGCTTCCAGGATCTTCACAGATACGCAGTATTTT. This is translated as CASTASRIFTDTQYF.